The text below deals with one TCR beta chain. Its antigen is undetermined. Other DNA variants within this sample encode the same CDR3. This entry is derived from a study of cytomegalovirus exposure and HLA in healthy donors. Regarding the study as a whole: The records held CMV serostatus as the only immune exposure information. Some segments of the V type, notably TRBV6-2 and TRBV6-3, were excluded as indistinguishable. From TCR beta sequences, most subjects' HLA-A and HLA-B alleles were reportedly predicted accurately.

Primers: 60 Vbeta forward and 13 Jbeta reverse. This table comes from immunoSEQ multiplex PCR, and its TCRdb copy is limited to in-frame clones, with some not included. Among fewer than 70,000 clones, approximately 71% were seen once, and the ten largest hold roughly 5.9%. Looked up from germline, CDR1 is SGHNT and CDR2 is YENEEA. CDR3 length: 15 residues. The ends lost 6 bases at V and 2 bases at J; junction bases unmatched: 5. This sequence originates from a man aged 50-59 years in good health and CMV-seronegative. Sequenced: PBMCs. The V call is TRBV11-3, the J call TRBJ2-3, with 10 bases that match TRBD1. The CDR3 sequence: CASSRGQGPTDTQYF. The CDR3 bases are TGTGCCAGCAGTCGGGGACAGGGGCCCACAGATACGCAGTATTTT.